The present TCR beta chain was sequenced within a study of beta chain features in type 1 diabetes. This CDR3 has 11 residues. The J segment lost 9 bases and the V segment lost 8 bases, leaving 4 bases of the junction unmatched. CDR1 and CDR2 from the germline V gene are SGHTA and FQGTGA. This clone was detected a few times. Sequenced material consisted of expressed TCRB transcripts (all of the isolated RNA was reverse transcribed). Here immunoSEQ multiplex PCR was the method, and the copy in TCRdb shows in-frame clones only, minus some. The repertoire holds some 300,000 clones, 8% seen once, with approximately 0.99% in the top ten.

This sequence was found in a woman under 30 in good health. This rearrangement joins TRBV7-3 to TRBJ2-1; 7 nucleotides match TRBD1. Sequencing input: central memory CD4+ T cells from blood. Written as DNA, the CDR3 is TGTGCCAGCGGGGACAGCCGTGAGCAGTTCTTC. It encodes CASGDSREQFF.